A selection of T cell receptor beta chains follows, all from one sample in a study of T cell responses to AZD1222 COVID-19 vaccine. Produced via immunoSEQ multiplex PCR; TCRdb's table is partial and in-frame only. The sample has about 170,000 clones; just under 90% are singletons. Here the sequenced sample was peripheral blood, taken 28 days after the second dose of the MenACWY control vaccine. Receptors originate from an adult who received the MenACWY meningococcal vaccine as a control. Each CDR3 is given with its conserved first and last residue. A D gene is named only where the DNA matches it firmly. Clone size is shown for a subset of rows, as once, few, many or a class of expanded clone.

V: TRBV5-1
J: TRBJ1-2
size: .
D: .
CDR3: CASSPRGMDYGYTF
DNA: TGCGCCAGCAGCCCTAGGGGGATGGACTATGGCTACACCTTC

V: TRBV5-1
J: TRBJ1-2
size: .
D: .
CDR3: CASSATLEGYTF
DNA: TGCGCCAGCAGCGCGACATTAGAAGGCTACACCTTC

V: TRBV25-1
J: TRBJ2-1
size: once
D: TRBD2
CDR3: CASSEYREGLFF
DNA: TGTGCCAGCAGTGAATATCGGGAGGGGCTGTTCTTC

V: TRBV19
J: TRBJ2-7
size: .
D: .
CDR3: CASAPFRGYAYEQYF
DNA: TGTGCCAGTGCTCCCTTTCGCGGGTATGCTTACGAGCAGTACTTC

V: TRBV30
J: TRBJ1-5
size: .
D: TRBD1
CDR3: CAWSVRGQGGTGNQPQHF
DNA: TGTGCCTGGAGTGTACGGGGCCAAGGGGGCACCGGGAATCAGCCCCAGCATTTT

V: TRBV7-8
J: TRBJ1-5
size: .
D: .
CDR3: CASSLLEGGQPQHF
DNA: TGTGCCAGCAGCCTTTTGGAGGGAGGACAGCCCCAGCATTTT

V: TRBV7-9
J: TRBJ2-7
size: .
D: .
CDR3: CASSYGLRKGTYEQYF
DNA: TGTGCCAGCAGCTATGGATTAAGGAAGGGGACCTACGAGCAGTACTTC

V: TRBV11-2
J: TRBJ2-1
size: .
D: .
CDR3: CASSYRDTYNEQFF
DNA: TGTGCCAGCAGCTACCGGGACACGTACAATGAGCAGTTCTTC

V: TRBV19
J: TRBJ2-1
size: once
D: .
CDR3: CASSTGYEQFF
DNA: TGTGCCAGTAGTACAGGGTATGAGCAGTTCTTC

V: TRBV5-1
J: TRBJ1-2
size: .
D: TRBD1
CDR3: CASSRTGDGYTF
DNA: TGCGCCAGCAGCCGGACAGGGGACGGCTACACCTTC

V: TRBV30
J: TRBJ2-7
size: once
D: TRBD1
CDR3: CAYHRQGADYEQYF
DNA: TGTGCCTACCACAGACAGGGGGCTGACTACGAGCAGTACTTC

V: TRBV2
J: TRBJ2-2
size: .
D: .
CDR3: CASTAGPQTGELFF
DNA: TGTGCCAGCACCGCGGGCCCCCAAACCGGGGAGCTGTTTTTT

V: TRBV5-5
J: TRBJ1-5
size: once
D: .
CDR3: CASSLVEGQLNQPQHF
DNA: TGTGCCAGCAGCTTGGTCGAAGGACAGCTCAATCAGCCCCAGCATTTT

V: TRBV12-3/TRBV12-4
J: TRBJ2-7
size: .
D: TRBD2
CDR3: CASMMGGIYEQYF
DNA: TGTGCCAGCATGATGGGAGGGATCTACGAGCAGTACTTC

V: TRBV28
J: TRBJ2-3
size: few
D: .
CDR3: CASSLTSSGTDTQYF
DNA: TGTGCCAGCAGCCTGACTAGTTCGGGCACAGATACGCAGTATTTT

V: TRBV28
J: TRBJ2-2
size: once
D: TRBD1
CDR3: CASRRPGTGGTGELFF
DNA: TGTGCCAGCAGACGCCCCGGGACAGGGGGCACCGGGGAGCTGTTTTTT

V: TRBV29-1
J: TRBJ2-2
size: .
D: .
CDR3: CSVQVSYTGELFF
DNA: TGCAGCGTTCAGGTTTCGTACACCGGGGAGCTGTTTTTT

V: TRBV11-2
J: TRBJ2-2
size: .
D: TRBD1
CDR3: CASSPDRGGSTKNTGELFF
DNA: TGTGCCAGCAGCCCAGACAGGGGCGGCAGCACCAAGAACACCGGGGAGCTGTTTTTT

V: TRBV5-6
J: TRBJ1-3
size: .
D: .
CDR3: CASSLLQGTGNTIYF
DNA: TGTGCCAGCAGCCTCCTACAGGGAACTGGAAACACCATATATTTT

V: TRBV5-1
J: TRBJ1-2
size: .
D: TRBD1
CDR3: CASSSTGGGGYTF
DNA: TGCGCCAGCAGCTCGACAGGGGGCGGTGGCTACACCTTC

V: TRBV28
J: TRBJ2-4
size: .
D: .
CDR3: CASSLGREYIQYF
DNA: TGTGCCAGCAGTTTGGGCAGGGAATACATTCAGTACTTC

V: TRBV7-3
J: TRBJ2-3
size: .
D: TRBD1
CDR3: CASSLGQGAKDTQYF
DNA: TGTGCCAGCAGCTTAGGACAGGGGGCGAAAGATACGCAGTATTTT

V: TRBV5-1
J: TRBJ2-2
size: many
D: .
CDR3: CASSQGPFTELFF
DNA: TGCGCCAGCAGTCAAGGACCCTTCACGGAGCTGTTTTTT

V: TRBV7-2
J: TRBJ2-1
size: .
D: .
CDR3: CASTISRYNEQFF
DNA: TGTGCCAGCACGATTAGCCGCTACAATGAGCAGTTCTTC

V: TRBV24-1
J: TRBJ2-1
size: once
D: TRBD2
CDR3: CATSDRLPDRLAGAHNEQFF
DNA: TGTGCCACCAGTGACCGCCTTCCTGATCGACTAGCGGGAGCCCACAATGAGCAGTTCTTC